A selection of T cell receptor beta chains follows, all from one sample in a study of T cells expressing NK-cell markers. TCRdb re-called the 5' RACE reads; every CDR3 protein appears as one record, without DNA. The sample table includes about 460,000 distinct CDR3 sequences. The sequenced material came from blood T cells: a sorted CD56 or NKG2C T cell subset, CD4+ or CD8+ T cells, or bulk PBMC T cells (not recorded which). All receptors derive from a woman aged 45 to 65 in good health. CDR3s include the opening cysteine and the closing phenylalanine or tryptophan. Fields, in order: J gene, V gene, CDR3 protein.

J: TRBJ2-3
V: TRBV5-1
CDR3: CASRTIGGRAEDTQYF

J: TRBJ1-2
V: TRBV2
CDR3: CASSESRTTPYGYTF

J: TRBJ2-5
V: TRBV29-1
CDR3: CSVPAGNQETQYF

J: TRBJ2-1
V: TRBV5-6
CDR3: CASSLLAGRNEQFF

J: TRBJ1-1
V: TRBV7-9
CDR3: CASSLAPMNTEAFF

J: TRBJ2-7
V: TRBV5-1
CDR3: CATADGRVSYEQYF

J: TRBJ1-5
V: TRBV12-3/TRBV12-4
CDR3: CASSTGQGGPWGNQPQHF

J: TRBJ1-1
V: TRBV12-3/TRBV12-4
CDR3: CASTSQGWRNTEAFF

J: TRBJ2-3
V: TRBV9
CDR3: CASSVGGSDIPGDTQYF

J: TRBJ2-6
V: TRBV5-6
CDR3: CASILGDLLGANVLTF

J: TRBJ1-4
V: TRBV12-3/TRBV12-4
CDR3: CASSRDVNEKLFF

J: TRBJ2-1
V: TRBV7-2
CDR3: CASSFGPGLALGEQFF

J: TRBJ2-3
V: TRBV20-1
CDR3: CSATSDGSTDTQYF

J: TRBJ2-3
V: TRBV20-1
CDR3: CSAGLRRGTHSTDTQYF

J: TRBJ1-2
V: TRBV4-1
CDR3: CASSPRDEITYGYTF

J: TRBJ2-7
V: TRBV12-5
CDR3: CASGSTPFTEQYF

J: TRBJ2-2
V: TRBV5-1
CDR3: CASSLAIRDNTGELFF

J: TRBJ1-1
V: TRBV3-1
CDR3: CASSQGPGPMNTEAFF

J: TRBJ1-1
V: TRBV7-9
CDR3: CASSLGASSGTEAFF

J: TRBJ2-6
V: TRBV7-9
CDR3: CASSRNRAGTPQTGANVLTF

J: TRBJ2-5
V: TRBV27
CDR3: CASKEWEGFQETQYF

J: TRBJ1-4
V: TRBV7-9
CDR3: CASSSVSQGQTLFF

J: TRBJ2-1
V: TRBV30
CDR3: CAWDPDTFNEQFF

J: TRBJ1-1
V: TRBV29-1
CDR3: CSAGTGGAEAFF

J: TRBJ2-3
V: TRBV25-1
CDR3: CASSEGGPGVWGTQYF

J: TRBJ2-7
V: TRBV15
CDR3: CATSRSLGQGTMQYF

J: TRBJ2-5
V: TRBV20-1
CDR3: CSARGTSGSLETQYF

J: TRBJ1-5
V: TRBV4-1
CDR3: CASSQGGTANQPQHF

J: TRBJ2-2
V: TRBV6-1
CDR3: CASSERGTSGANTGELFF